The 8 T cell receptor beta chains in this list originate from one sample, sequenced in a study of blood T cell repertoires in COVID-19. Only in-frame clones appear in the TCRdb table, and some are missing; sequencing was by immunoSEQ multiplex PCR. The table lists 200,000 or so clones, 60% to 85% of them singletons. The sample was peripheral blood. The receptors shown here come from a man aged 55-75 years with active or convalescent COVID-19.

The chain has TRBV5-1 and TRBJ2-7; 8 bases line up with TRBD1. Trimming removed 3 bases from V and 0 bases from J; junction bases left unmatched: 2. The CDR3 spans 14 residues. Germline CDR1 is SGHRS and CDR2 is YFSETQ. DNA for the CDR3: TGCGCCAGCAGCTCGCAGGGGGCCTCCTACGAGCAGTACTTC. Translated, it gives CASSSQGASYEQYF.

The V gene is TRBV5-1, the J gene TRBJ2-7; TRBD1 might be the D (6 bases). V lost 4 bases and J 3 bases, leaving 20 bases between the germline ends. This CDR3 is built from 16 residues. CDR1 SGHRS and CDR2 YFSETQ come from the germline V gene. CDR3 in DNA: TGCGCCAGCAGCCCGGGGACACCCCTAACCCTCTACGAGCAGTACTTC. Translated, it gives CASSPGTPLTLYEQYF.

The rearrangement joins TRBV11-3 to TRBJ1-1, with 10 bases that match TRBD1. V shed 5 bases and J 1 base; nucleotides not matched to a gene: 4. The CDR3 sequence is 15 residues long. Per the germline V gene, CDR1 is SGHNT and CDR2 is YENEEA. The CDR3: CASSPGQGGNTEAFF. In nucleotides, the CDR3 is TGTGCCAGCAGCCCCGGACAGGGGGGGAACACTGAAGCTTTCTTT.

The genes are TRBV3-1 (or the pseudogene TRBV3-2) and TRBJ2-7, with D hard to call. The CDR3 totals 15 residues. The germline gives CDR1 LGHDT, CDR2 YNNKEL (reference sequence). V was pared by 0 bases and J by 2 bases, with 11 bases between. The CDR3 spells CASSQDRGPTYEQYF. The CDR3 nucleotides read TGTGCCAGCAGCCAAGATAGAGGCCCCACCTACGAGCAGTACTTC.

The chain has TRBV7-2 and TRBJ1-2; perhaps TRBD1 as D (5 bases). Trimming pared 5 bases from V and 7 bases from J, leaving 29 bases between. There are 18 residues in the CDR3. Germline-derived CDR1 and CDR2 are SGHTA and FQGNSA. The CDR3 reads CASSAPSLGQTGTRGYTF. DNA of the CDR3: TGTGCCAGCAGCGCTCCTAGTCTGGGGCAGACGGGGACTCGTGGCTACACCTTC.

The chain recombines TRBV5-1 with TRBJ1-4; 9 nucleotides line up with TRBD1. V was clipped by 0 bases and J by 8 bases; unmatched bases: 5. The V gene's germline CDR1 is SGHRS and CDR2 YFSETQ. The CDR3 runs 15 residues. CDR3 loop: CASSLDGQGREKLFF. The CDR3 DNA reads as TGCGCCAGCAGCTTGGACGGACAGGGGCGGGAAAAACTGTTTTTT. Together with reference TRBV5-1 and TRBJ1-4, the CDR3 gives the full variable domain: KAGVTQTPRYLIKTRGQQVTLSCSPISGHRSVSWYQQTPGQGLQFLFEYFSETQRNKGNFPGRFSGRQFSNSRSEMNVSTLELGDSALYLCASSLDGQGREKLFFGSGTQLSVL.

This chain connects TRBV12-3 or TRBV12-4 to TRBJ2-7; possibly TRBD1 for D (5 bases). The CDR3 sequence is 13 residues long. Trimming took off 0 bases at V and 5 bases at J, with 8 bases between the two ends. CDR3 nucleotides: TGTGCCAGCAGTTTAGCGGCCAGGGACGAGCAGTACTTC. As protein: CASSLAARDEQYF.

CDR3: CASSRVNSNQPQHF. The CDR3 nucleotides read TGTGCCAGCAGCCGAGTCAATAGCAATCAGCCCCAGCATTTT. The chain carries TRBV3-1 (or the pseudogene TRBV3-2) and TRBJ1-5, with no clear D. The CDR3 covers 14 residues. Trimming removed 4 bases from V and 0 bases from J, with 7 bases in between. Per the germline V gene, CDR1 is LGHDT and CDR2 is YNNKEL (reference sequence).